These T cell receptor beta chains were read from a single sample in a study of T-cell memory formation after mild COVID-19. MiXCR, applied by TCRdb to the 5' RACE reads, yields one record per CDR3 protein. The sample comprises hundreds of thousands of distinct CDR3 sequences, around 13% of which are singletons, and 22% rests with the top ten. The sequenced material came from PBMCs or a T cell subset sorted from them (not recorded which). The receptors shown here come from a man aged 18 to 29 who had mild COVID-19 (a few samples of this study predate the infection). Cell type and time point are not known. Each CDR3 is given with its conserved first and last residue. D genes are given only for firm matches. A row's size may be missing; if present it is once, few, many or a size class.

clone size	J gene	V gene	D gene	CDR3 DNA	CDR3 protein
-	TRBJ1-2	TRBV4-2	-	TGTGCCAGCAGATCAGATACTAACTATGGCTACACCTTC	CASRSDTNYGYTF
few	TRBJ2-2	TRBV5-1	TRBD2	TGCGCCAGCAGCCTCCGGACTAGCGGGGGGGACACCGGGGAGCTGTTTTTT	CASSLRTSGGDTGELFF
few	TRBJ2-3	TRBV5-6	-	TGTGCCAGCAGCTATCGGTTAGATACGCAGTATTTT	CASSYRLDTQYF
-	TRBJ2-3	TRBV7-6	-	TGTGCCAGCAGCTTTGGGTTCGTCACAGATACGCAGTATTTT	CASSFGFVTDTQYF
-	TRBJ1-5	TRBV18	TRBD1	TGTGCCAGCTCTCCGGACAGGTGGGGGAATCAGCCCCAGCATTTT	CASSPDRWGNQPQHF
-	TRBJ2-1	TRBV7-9	TRBD1	TGTGCCAGCAGCTTAGGACAGGGCGGTGAGGATGAGCAGTTCTTC	CASSLGQGGEDEQFF
few	TRBJ2-1	TRBV6-5	TRBD2	TGTGCCAGCAGGTCTGCACGTCGGGGGGGTGAGCAGTTCTTC	CASRSARRGGEQFF
-	TRBJ1-1	TRBV4-1	-	TGCGCCAGCAGCCAAGAGGCGGGAGTGAACACTGAAGCTTTCTTT	CASSQEAGVNTEAFF
few	TRBJ1-5	TRBV12-3/TRBV12-4	TRBD1	TGTGCCAGCAGTCTCGGACAGGGGCGAGTAAGCAATCAGCCCCAGCATTTT	CASSLGQGRVSNQPQHF
few	TRBJ2-4	TRBV20-1	-	TGCAGTGCTAGAGATATCGACAGACGGACCTGGGGAAACATTCAGTACTTC	CSARDIDRRTWGNIQYF
many	TRBJ1-5	TRBV11-3	-	TGTGCCAGCAGCTTAGGTTTCCAGCCCGCAGCCCAGCATTTT	CASSLGFQPAAQHF
-	TRBJ1-1	TRBV6-2/TRBV6-3	TRBD1	TGTGCCAGCATCAACAGGGGGCATTGGGACACTGAAGCTTTCTTT	CASINRGHWDTEAFF
medium-sized	TRBJ2-3	TRBV6-4	TRBD1	TGTGCCAGCAGTGACTCGACAGGGGGCGCAGATACGCAGTATTTT	CASSDSTGGADTQYF
-	TRBJ2-5	TRBV20-1	TRBD2	TGCAGTGCTAGAGACTCATTGCGACTAGCTTCTACGGGGGGAGAGACCCAGTACTTC	CSARDSLRLASTGGETQYF
few	TRBJ2-1	TRBV10-3	TRBD2	TGTGCCATCACCAACCCTAGCGGGGGGTACAATGAGCAGTTCTTC	CAITNPSGGYNEQFF
few	TRBJ2-5	TRBV7-2	TRBD2	TGTGCCAGCAGCTTAGTAGGCGGGGGACGGGAGACCCAGTACTTC	CASSLVGGGRETQYF
-	TRBJ1-5	TRBV4-1	TRBD1	TGCGCCAGCAGCCCCAGGAAGGCACAGGGGTTCAATCAGCCCCAGCATTTT	CASSPRKAQGFNQPQHF
-	TRBJ2-5	TRBV19	-	TGTGCCAGTAGTATGGGGTCTACAGGAGAGACCCAGTACTTC	CASSMGSTGETQYF
-	TRBJ1-1	TRBV5-1	TRBD1	TGCGCCAGCCTAGGGACAGGGAGCAAGGGCACTGAAGCTTTCTTT	CASLGTGSKGTEAFF
-	TRBJ2-3	TRBV27	-	TGTGCCAGCAGTTCACATAACACAGATACGCAGTATTTT	CASSSHNTDTQYF
-	TRBJ1-1	TRBV7-2	-	TGTGCCAGCAGCTTAATGACTGAAGCTTTCTTT	CASSLMTEAFF
-	TRBJ1-6	TRBV12-3/TRBV12-4	TRBD1	TGTGCCAGCAGTTTAAGGGGACAGGGTCTTTCACCCCTCCACTTT	CASSLRGQGLSPLHF
many	TRBJ2-7	TRBV6-6	-	TGTGCCAGCAGTTCGCACTACGAGCAGTACTTC	CASSSHYEQYF
-	TRBJ2-1	TRBV6-5	-	TGTGCCAGCAGTTACATGGGGGAGCCTTCCTACAATGAGCAGTTCTTC	CASSYMGEPSYNEQFF
-	TRBJ2-5	TRBV7-2	TRBD2	TGTGCCAGCAGAAGCGGGGGCTCCCAAGAGACCCAGTACTTC	CASRSGGSQETQYF
many	TRBJ1-5	TRBV12-3/TRBV12-4	-	TGTGCCAGCAGTTTAGGGTCAGGCTTTAGGCCCCAGCATTTT	CASSLGSGFRPQHF
many	TRBJ1-5	TRBV12-3/TRBV12-4	-	TGTGCCAGCAGTCCCCGGAATCAGCCCCAGCATTTT	CASSPRNQPQHF
-	TRBJ1-5	TRBV7-2	-	TGTGCCAGCAGCTTAGTTTCAGGGGTGAATCAGCCCCAGCATTTT	CASSLVSGVNQPQHF
many	TRBJ2-7	TRBV20-1	-	TGCAGTGCCATGGGGGGGCTCACATCCTACGAGCAGTACTTC	CSAMGGLTSYEQYF
few	TRBJ2-5	TRBV12-3/TRBV12-4	TRBD2	TGTGCCAGCAGTGTATCCGGGACTAGCGGGGGCTTACGCGGAGAGACCCAGTACTTC	CASSVSGTSGGLRGETQYF
-	TRBJ1-1	TRBV4-1	-	TGCGCCAGCAGCCACCTTGACGGTCTTGAAGCTTTCTTT	CASSHLDGLEAFF
-	TRBJ2-7	TRBV4-3	-	TGCGCCAGCAGCCAAGGGTCAGGGGGGCTCACCTACGAGCAGTACTTC	CASSQGSGGLTYEQYF
few	TRBJ1-6	TRBV10-3	-	TGTGCCATCAGCGACACCGGGGCCTCAAATTCACCCCTCCACTTT	CAISDTGASNSPLHF
-	TRBJ2-1	TRBV20-1	-	TGCAGTGCTCACGGACCAAACAATGAGCAGTTCTTC	CSAHGPNNEQFF
-	TRBJ1-5	TRBV4-2	TRBD1	TGTGCCAGCAGCCAACCGGACAGGGAAGGGCAGCCCCAGCATTTT	CASSQPDREGQPQHF
few	TRBJ2-4	TRBV5-1	-	TGCGCCAGCAGCTCAAGGTCGGGATTAGGGAACATTCAGTACTTC	CASSSRSGLGNIQYF
many	TRBJ2-7	TRBV29-1	-	TGCAGCGTTGTAAGGCAGGGCTACGAGCAGTACTTC	CSVVRQGYEQYF
few	TRBJ1-6	TRBV4-2	-	TGTGCCAGCAGCCCCGATATCCAGGGGCGTAATTCACCCCTCCACTTT	CASSPDIQGRNSPLHF
once	TRBJ2-1	TRBV7-3	TRBD2	TGTGCCAGCAGCCAAAGGACGGGAGGGGAGCAGTTCTTC	CASSQRTGGEQFF
few	TRBJ2-3	TRBV27	-	TGTGCCAGCAGTTTATCCTCGGACCTAGGAGATACGCAGTATTTT	CASSLSSDLGDTQYF
few	TRBJ2-7	TRBV20-1	TRBD2	TGCAGTGCCGTACTAGCGGGGCGAACCTACGAGCAGTACTTC	CSAVLAGRTYEQYF
-	TRBJ2-6	TRBV5-1	-	TGCGCCAGCAGTCACCGGGGAGTGGACTCTGGGGCCAACGTCCTGACTTTC	CASSHRGVDSGANVLTF
few	TRBJ2-3	TRBV4-1	-	TGCGCCAGCAGCCCCGATGGACAGAGCACAGATACGCAGTATTTT	CASSPDGQSTDTQYF
-	TRBJ2-1	TRBV15	-	TGTGCCACCAGCAGAGTACCAGCGAAGGCGATGGGCCAATTGGATGAGCAGTTCTTC	CATSRVPAKAMGQLDEQFF
-	TRBJ1-1	TRBV6-2/TRBV6-3	-	TGTGCCAGCAAAGACCCGGACACTGAAGCTTTCTTT	CASKDPDTEAFF
-	TRBJ2-2	TRBV7-9	-	TGTGCCAGCAGCTTATCTGTGTACAGGGCCGGGGAGCTGTTTTTT	CASSLSVYRAGELFF
few	TRBJ1-6	TRBV7-2	-	TGTGCCAGCAGCTCCAGATGGGGGGGCAGGAATTCACCCCTCCACTTT	CASSSRWGGRNSPLHF
few	TRBJ1-2	TRBV6-5	-	TGTGCCAGCAGTGCGCGGGGGATCTACACCTTC	CASSARGIYTF
-	TRBJ2-1	TRBV4-1	TRBD2	TGCGCCAGCAGCTCAACCGTGGGGCTAGCGGGGGGAGTGGTCCCCTACAATGAGCAGTTCTTC	CASSSTVGLAGGVVPYNEQFF
-	TRBJ1-1	TRBV6-6	-	TGTGCCAGCAGTCGGGAGGGCCCCAGCCTAGCTGAAGCTTTCTTT	CASSREGPSLAEAFF
-	TRBJ2-1	TRBV7-8	-	TGTGCCAGCCTCCCCAGGACAGCATACAATGAGCAGTTCTTC	CASLPRTAYNEQFF
-	TRBJ2-1	TRBV5-1	-	TGCGCCAGCAACCCTGGTGGTTCGTATGAGCAGTTCTTC	CASNPGGSYEQFF